The 8 T cell receptor beta chains in this list originate from one sample, sequenced in a study of blood T cells in healthy people across ages. A second PCR, run for roughly 7 to 11 cycles, used a sample-barcoded 5' primer plus a J-beta primer mix. MiXCR, applied by TCRdb to the 5' RACE reads, yields one record per CDR3 protein. This table has about 1 million distinct CDR3 sequences, 40% to 55% appearing once. Sequencing input: blood. The receptors here all came from an older woman in good health.

V usage is TRBV20-1 and J usage is TRBJ1-4; 7 positions match TRBD1. Germline trimming cut 3 bases from V and 5 bases from J; bases unmatched to any gene: 6. CDR3 length: 14 residues. Germline V gene lookup returns CDR1 DFQATT and CDR2 SNEGSKA (reference sequence). Here the CDR3 DNA reads TGCAGTGCTAGGTTGTTCAGGGGGAATGAAAAACTGTTTTTT. Amino acids: CSARLFRGNEKLFF.

The genes are TRBV3-1 and TRBJ1-1; TRBD1 is a possible D gene (6 bases). V was clipped by 4 bases and J by 2 bases, with 14 bases between them. This CDR3 is built from 15 residues. CDR1 and CDR2 (germline): LGHDT, YNNKEL (reference sequence). Written as DNA, the CDR3 is TGTGCCAGCAGCCCCTATGGACAGAGAAACACTGAAGCTTTCTTT. Translated, it gives CASSPYGQRNTEAFF.

The J gene is TRBJ2-7, the V gene TRBV28; no firm D call. Per germline, CDR1 MDHEN and CDR2 SYDVKM. Trimming removed 7 bases from V and 3 bases from J, with 19 bases in between. The CDR3 has 15 residues. The CDR3 protein is CASIPLPGAFYEQYF. The CDR3, as DNA: TGTGCCAGCATCCCCCTCCCCGGTGCGTTCTACGAGCAGTACTTC.

The CDR3 protein is CAIGQGDSNSPLHF. Here the CDR3 DNA reads TGTGCCATCGGACAGGGCGACTCTAATTCACCCCTCCACTTT. The V and J genes are TRBV10-3 and TRBJ1-6; 8 bases align to TRBD1. Germline V CDR1 and CDR2: ENHRY, SYGVKD. CDR3 length equals 14 residues. V was clipped by 8 bases and J by 6 bases; unmatched bases: 6.

This clonotype was observed a few times. One end of the junction varies from germline; a read error may be responsible. The chain carries TRBV3-1 and TRBJ2-4; 13 bases fit TRBD2. Germline CDR1 and CDR2: LGHDT and YNNKEL (reference sequence). The CDR3 covers 17 residues. The CDR3 DNA reads as TGTGCCAGCAGTCAAGGACTAGCGGGAGAATCCGGAAACATTCAGTACTTC. This encodes CASSQGLAGESGNIQYF. Full variable domain (rest looked up from reference TRBV3-1 and TRBJ2-4): DTAVSQTPKYLVTQMGNDKSIKCEQNLGHDTMYWYKQDSKKFLKIMFSYNNKELIINETVPNRFSPKSPDKAHLNLHINSLELGDSAVYFCASSQGLAGESGNIQYFGAGTRLSVL.

The V gene is TRBV6-6, the J gene TRBJ2-4; D gene unclear. The DNA end favors TRBJ2-7, so the J call may be wrong. CDR1 is MNHNY and CDR2 is SVGAGI in the germline V gene (reference sequence). CDR3 length equals 15 residues. The CDR3 nucleotides read TGTGCCAGCAGTTACCCGGAGCTTAGATCTTCCGAGCAGTACTTC. It codes for CASSYPELRSSEQYF.

The V and J genes are TRBV6-5 and TRBJ1-2; D remains ambiguous. V lost 0 bases and J lost 0, with 11 bases in between. The CDR3 totals 16 residues. Germline lookup yields CDR1 MNHEY and CDR2 SVGAGI. CDR3 sequence reads: CASSYSVARANYGYTF. In DNA, the CDR3 is TGTGCCAGCAGTTACTCGGTGGCACGGGCTAACTATGGCTACACCTTC.

The DNA of the CDR3 is TGTGCCATCAGTGAGTCGAACGGGGGTGTACGAACTGAAGCTTTCTTT. Translating gives CAISESNGGVRTEAFF. The chain links TRBV10-3 to TRBJ1-1; a possible D gene is TRBD1 (5 bases). The V gene lost 0 bases and the J gene lost 5 bases, with 16 bases spanning the gap. The CDR3 has 16 residues. Germline V gene sequence: CDR1 ENHRY, CDR2 SYGVKD.